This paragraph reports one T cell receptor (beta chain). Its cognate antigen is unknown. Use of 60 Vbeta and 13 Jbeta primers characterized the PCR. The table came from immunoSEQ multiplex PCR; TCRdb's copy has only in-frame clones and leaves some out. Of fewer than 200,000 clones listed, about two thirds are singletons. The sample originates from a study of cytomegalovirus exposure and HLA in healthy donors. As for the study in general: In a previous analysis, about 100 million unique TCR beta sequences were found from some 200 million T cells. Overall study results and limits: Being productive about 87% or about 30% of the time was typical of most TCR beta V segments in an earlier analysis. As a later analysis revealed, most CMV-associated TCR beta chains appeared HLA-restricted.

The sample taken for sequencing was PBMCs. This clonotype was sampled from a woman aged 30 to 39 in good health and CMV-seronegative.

CDR3 in DNA: TGTGCCACCAGCAGAGACCCCTTTCCTATAGAACTGTTTTTT. Translation: CATSRDPFPIELFF. The J gene is TRBJ1-4, the V gene TRBV15, with D hard to call. Trimming shortened V by 0 bases and J by 12 bases, and 14 bases separated the two germline ends. CDR1 and CDR2 from the germline V gene are LNHNV and YYDKDF (reference sequence). This CDR3 is 14 amino acids long.